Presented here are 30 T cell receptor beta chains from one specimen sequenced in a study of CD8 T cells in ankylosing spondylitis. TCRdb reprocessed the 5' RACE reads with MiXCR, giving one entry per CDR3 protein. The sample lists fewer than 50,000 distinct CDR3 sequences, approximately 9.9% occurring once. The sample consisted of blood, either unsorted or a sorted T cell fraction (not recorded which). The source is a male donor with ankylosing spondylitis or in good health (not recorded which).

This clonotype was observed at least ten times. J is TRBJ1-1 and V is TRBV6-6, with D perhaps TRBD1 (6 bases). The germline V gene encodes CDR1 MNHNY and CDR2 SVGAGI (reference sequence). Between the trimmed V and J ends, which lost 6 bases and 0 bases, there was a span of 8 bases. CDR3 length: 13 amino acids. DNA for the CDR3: TGTGCCAGCAGACAGGGTATGAACACTGAAGCTTTCTTT. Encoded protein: CASRQGMNTEAFF.

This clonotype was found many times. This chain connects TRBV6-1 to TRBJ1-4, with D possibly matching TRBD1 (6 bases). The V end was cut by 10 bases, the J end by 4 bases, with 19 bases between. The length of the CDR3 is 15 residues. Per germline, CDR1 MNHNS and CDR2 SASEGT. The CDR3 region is CATAGQGFGNEKLFF. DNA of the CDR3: TGTGCCACAGCTGGCCAGGGGTTTGGTAATGAAAAACTGTTTTTT.

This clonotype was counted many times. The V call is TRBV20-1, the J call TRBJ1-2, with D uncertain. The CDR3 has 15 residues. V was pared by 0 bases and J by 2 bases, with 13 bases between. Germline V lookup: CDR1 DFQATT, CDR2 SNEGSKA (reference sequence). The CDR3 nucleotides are TGCAGTGCTAGAGACGAGGAGGGCTACAACTATGGCTACACCTTC. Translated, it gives CSARDEEGYNYGYTF.

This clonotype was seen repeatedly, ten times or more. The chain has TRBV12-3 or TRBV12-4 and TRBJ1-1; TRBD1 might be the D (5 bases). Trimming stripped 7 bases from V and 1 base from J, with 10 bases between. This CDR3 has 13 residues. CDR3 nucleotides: TGTGCCAGCACATCGGGGGGGAACACTGAAGCTTTCTTT. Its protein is CASTSGGNTEAFF.

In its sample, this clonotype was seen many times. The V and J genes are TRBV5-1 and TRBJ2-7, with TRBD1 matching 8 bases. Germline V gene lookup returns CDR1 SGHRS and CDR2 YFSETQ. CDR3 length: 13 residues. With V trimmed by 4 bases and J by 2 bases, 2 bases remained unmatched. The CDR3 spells CASSGGQAYEQYF. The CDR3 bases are TGCGCCAGCAGCGGGGGACAGGCCTACGAGCAGTACTTC. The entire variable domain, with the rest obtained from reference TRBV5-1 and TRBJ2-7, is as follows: KAGVTQTPRYLIKTRGQQVTLSCSPISGHRSVSWYQQTPGQGLQFLFEYFSETQRNKGNFPGRFSGRQFSNSRSEMNVSTLELGDSALYLCASSGGQAYEQYFGPGTRLTVT.

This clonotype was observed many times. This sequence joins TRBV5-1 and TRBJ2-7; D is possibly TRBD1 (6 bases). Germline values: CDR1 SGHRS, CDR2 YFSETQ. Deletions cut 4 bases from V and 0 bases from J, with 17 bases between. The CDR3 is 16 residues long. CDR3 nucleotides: TGCGCCAGCAGCGCTCAGACAGGTTATAACTCCTACGAGCAGTACTTC. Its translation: CASSAQTGYNSYEQYF.

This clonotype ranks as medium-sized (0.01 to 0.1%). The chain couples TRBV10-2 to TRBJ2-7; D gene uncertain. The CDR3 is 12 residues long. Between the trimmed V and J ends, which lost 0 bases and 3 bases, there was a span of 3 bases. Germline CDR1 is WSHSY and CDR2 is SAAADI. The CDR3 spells CASSESSYEQYF. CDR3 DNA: TGCGCCAGCAGTGAGTCGAGCTACGAGCAGTACTTC.

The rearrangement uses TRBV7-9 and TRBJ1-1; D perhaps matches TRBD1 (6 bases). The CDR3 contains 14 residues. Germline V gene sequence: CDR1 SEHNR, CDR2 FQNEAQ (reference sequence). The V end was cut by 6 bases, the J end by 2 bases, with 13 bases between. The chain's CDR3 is CASSTGGLNTEAFF. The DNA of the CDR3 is TGTGCCAGCAGTACGGGGGGGCTAAACACTGAAGCTTTCTTT.

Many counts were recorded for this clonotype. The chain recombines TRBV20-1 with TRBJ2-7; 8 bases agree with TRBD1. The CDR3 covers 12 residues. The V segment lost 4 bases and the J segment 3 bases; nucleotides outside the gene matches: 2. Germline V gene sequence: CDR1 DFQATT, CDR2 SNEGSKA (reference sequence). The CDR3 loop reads CSATGTGYEQYF. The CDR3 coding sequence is TGCAGTGCTACCGGGACAGGCTACGAGCAGTACTTC.

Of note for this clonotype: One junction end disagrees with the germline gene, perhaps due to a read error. CDR3 sequence reads: CSVEVTGGTATQYF. The CDR3 DNA reads as TGCAGCGTTGAAGTTACAGGTGGCACAGCTACGCAGTATTTT. This rearrangement joins TRBV29-1 to TRBJ2-3, with TRBD1 as a possible D gene (5 bases). This CDR3 contains 14 residues. Germline lookup yields CDR1 SQVTM and CDR2 ANQGSEA.

The CDR3 loop is CASSLNQGAETQYF. CDR3 in DNA: TGCGCCAGCAGCTTGAACCAGGGGGCAGAGACCCAGTACTTC. The rearrangement links TRBV5-1 to TRBJ2-5; 8 nucleotides agree with TRBD1. V trimming: 1 base; J trimming: 4 bases; junction bases outside the gene matches: 3. CDR3 size: 14 residues. Germline V gene sequence: CDR1 SGHRS, CDR2 YFSETQ. The whole variable domain, remainder taken from reference TRBV5-1 and TRBJ2-5, is KAGVTQTPRYLIKTRGQQVTLSCSPISGHRSVSWYQQTPGQGLQFLFEYFSETQRNKGNFPGRFSGRQFSNSRSEMNVSTLELGDSALYLCASSLNQGAETQYFGPGTRLLVL.

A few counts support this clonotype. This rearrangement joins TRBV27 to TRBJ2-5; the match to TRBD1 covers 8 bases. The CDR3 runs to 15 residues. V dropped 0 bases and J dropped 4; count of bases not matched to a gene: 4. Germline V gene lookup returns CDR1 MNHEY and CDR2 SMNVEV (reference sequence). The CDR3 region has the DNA TGTGCCAGCAGTTTATCGATCAGGGGGCGAGAGACCCAGTACTTC. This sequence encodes CASSLSIRGRETQYF.

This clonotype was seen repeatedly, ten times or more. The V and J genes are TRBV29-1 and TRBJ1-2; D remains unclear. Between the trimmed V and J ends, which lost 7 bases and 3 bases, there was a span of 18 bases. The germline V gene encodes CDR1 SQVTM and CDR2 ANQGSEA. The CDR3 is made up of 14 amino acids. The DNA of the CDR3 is TGCAGCGCCCACAGAAGGGAGAAAGACTATGGCTACACCTTC. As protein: CSAHRREKDYGYTF.

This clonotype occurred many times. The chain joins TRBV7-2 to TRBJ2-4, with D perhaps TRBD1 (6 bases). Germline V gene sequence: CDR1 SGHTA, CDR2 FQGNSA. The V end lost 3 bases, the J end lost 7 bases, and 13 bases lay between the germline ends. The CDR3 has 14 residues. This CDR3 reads CASSFPGVKNIQYF. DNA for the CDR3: TGTGCCAGCAGCTTCCCAGGGGTAAAGAACATTCAGTACTTC.

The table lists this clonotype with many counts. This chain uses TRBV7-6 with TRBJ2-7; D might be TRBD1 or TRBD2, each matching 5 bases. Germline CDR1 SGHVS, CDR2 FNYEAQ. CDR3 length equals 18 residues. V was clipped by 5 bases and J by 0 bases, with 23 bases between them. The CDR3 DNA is TGTGCCAGCAGCGTAAGTGGGGCCGGGGATCTACTCTCCTACGAGCAGTACTTC. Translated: CASSVSGAGDLLSYEQYF. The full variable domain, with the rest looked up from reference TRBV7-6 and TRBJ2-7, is GAGVSQSPRYKVTKRGQDVALRCDPISGHVSLYWYRQALGQGPEFLTYFNYEAQQDKSGLPNDRFSAERPEGSISTLTIQRTEQRDSAMYRCASSVSGAGDLLSYEQYFGPGTRLTVT.

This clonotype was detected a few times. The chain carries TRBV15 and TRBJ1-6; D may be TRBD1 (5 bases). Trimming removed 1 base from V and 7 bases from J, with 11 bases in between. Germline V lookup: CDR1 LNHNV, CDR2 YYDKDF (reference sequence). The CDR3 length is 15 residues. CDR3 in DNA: TGTGCCACCAGCAGAGGCGGGGGGGGAAATTCACCCCTCCACTTT. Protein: CATSRGGGGNSPLHF.

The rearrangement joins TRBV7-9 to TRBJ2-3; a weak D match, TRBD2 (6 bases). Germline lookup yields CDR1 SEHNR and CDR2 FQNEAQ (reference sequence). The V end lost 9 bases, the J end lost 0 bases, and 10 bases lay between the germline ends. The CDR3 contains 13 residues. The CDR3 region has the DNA TGTGCCAGTACGGAGGGGAGCACAGATACGCAGTATTTT. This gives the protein CASTEGSTDTQYF.

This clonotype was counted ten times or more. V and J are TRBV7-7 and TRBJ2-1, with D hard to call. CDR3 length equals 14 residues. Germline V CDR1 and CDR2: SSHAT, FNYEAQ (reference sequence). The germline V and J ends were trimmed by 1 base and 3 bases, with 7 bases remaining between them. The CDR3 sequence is CASSLDGRYNEQFF. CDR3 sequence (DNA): TGTGCCAGCAGCTTAGACGGGCGCTACAATGAGCAGTTCTTC.

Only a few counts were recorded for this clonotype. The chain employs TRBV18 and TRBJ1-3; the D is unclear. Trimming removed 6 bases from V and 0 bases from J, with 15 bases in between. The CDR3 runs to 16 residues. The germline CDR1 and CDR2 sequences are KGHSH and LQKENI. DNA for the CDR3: TGTGCCAGCTCCCCCGCACAGCTCCGCTCTGGAAACACCATATATTTT. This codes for CASSPAQLRSGNTIYF.

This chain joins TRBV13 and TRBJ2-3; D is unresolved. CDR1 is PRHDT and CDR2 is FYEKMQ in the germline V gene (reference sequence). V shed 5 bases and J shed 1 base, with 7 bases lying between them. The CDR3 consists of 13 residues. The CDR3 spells CASSAMGTDTQYF. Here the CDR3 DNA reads TGTGCCAGCAGCGCGATGGGCACAGATACGCAGTATTTT.

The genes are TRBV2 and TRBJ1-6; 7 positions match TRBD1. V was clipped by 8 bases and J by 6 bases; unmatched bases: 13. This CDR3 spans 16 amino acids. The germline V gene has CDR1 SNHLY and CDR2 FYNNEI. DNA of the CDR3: TGTGCCAGCGGCCCCGGGACAGCCTTGATTAATTCACCCCTCCACTTT. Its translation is CASGPGTALINSPLHF.

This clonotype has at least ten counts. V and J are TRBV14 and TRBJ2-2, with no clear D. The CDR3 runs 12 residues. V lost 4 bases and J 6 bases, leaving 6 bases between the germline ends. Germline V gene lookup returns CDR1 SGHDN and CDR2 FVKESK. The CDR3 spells CASSRRPGELFF. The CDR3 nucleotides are TGTGCCAGCAGCCGCCGGCCCGGGGAGCTGTTTTTT.

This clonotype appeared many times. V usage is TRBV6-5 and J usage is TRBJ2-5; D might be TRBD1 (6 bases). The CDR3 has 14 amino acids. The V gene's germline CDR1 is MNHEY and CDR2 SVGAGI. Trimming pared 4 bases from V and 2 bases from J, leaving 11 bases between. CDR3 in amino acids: CASSLQGSQETQYF. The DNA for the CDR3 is TGTGCCAGCAGTTTACAGGGAAGTCAAGAGACCCAGTACTTC.

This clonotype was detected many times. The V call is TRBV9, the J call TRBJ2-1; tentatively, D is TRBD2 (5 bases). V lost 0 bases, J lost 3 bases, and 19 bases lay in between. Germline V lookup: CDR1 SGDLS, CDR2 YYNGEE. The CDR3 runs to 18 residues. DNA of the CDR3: TGTGCCAGCAGCGTAGAGGCTCGGAGGCAGGTAGGCTACAATGAGCAGTTCTTC. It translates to CASSVEARRQVGYNEQFF.

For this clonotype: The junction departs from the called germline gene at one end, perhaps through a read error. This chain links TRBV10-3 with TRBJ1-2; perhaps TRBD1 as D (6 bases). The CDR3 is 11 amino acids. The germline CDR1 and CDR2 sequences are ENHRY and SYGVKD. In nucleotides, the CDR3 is TGTGCCATCAGGGACAGTTTTATTGTCTCCTTC. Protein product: CAIRDSFIVSF.

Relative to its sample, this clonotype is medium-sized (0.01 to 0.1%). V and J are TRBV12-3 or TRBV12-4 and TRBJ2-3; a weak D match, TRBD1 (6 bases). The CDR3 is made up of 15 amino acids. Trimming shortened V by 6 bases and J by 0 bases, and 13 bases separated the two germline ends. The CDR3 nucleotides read TGTGCCAGCAGCCGCACCGGGACAAGCACAGATACGCAGTATTTT. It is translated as CASSRTGTSTDTQYF.

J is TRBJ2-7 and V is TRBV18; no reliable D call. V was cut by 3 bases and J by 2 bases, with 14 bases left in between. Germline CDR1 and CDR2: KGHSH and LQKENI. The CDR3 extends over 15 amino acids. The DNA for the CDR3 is TGTGCCAGCTCACCTGAAAATATTGCCACCTACGAGCAGTACTTC. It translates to CASSPENIATYEQYF. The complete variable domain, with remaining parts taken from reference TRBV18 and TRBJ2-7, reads NAGVMQNPRHLVRRRGQEARLRCSPMKGHSHVYWYRQLPEEGLKFMVYLQKENIIDESGMPKERFSAEFPKEGPSILRIQQVVRGDSAAYFCASSPENIATYEQYFGPGTRLTVT.

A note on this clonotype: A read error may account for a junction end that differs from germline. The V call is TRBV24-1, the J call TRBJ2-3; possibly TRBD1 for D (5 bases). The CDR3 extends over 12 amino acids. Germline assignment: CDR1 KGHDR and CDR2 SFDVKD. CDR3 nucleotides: TGTGCCACCAGTGCTGGGGCTTCTTCCCTGATTTTT. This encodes CATSAGASSLIF.

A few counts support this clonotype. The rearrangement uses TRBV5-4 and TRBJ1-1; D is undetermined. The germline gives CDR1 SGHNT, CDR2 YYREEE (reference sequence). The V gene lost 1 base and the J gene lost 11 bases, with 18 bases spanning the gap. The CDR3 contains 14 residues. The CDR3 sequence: CASSLYSQGSGAFF. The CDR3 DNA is TGTGCCAGCAGCTTGTACAGCCAAGGGAGTGGGGCTTTCTTT. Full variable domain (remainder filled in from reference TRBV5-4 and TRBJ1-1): ETGVTQSPTHLIKTRGQQVTLRCSSQSGHNTVSWYQQALGQGPQFIFQYYREEENGRGNFPPRFSGLQFPNYSSELNVNALELDDSALYLCASSLYSQGSGAFFGQGTRLTVV.

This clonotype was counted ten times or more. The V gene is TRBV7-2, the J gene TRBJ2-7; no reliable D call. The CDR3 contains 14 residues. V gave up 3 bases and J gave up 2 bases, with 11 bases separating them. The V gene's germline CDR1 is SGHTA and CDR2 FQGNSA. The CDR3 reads CASSLAPGPYEQYF. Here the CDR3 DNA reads TGTGCCAGCAGCTTGGCCCCAGGACCCTACGAGCAGTACTTC.